The clone carrying this TCR beta chain was detected many times. No antigen is known for it. This sample was included in a study of beta chain features in type 1 diabetes. In the study overall: Summed over all samples, the examined sorted cells came to under 110,000,000.

The authors sorted CD4+ naive, central memory, regulatory and stem cell-like memory cells via CD45RO/CCR7/CD25/CD127/CD95/CD27. The sequenced template was cDNA made from the entire isolated RNA. Data came from immunoSEQ multiplex PCR; TCRdb stores just in-frame clones and leaves some out. The sample consists of about 370,000 clones, around 10% of them appearing once. Broader study findings: Patients' naive, central memory and regulatory TCRB repertoires appeared more alike than those of healthy donors. The influence of HLA type on TCRB rearrangement stayed undetermined. There was a moderate but significant shortening of TCRB CDR3s in all four CD4+ subsets of Type 1 diabetes patients.

With 6 bases removed from V and 7 bases from J, the gap between germline ends came to 10 bases. The CDR3 has 12 amino acids. The germline V gene has CDR1 LNHDA and CDR2 SQIVND (reference sequence). The receptor was isolated from a man aged 30-40 years with type 1 diabetes. The chain links TRBV19 to TRBJ2-1; the D gene is possibly TRBD1 (6 bases). Sequencing was performed on central memory CD4+ T cells from blood. The CDR3 loop is CASSQQGNEQFF. Written as DNA, the CDR3 is TGTGCCAGTAGCCAACAGGGAAATGAGCAGTTCTTC.